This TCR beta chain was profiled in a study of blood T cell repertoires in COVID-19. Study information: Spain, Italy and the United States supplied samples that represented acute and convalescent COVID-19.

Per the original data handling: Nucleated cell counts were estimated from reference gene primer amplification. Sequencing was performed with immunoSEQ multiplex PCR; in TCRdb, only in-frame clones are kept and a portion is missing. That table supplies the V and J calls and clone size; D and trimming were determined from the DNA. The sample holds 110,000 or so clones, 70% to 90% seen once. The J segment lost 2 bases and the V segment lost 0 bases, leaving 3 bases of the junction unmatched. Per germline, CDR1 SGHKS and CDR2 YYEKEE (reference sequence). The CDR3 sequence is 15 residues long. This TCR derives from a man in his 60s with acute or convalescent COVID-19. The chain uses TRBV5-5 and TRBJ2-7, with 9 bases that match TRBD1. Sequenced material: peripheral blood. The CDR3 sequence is CASSLETGGTYEQYF. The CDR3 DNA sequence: TGTGCCAGCAGCTTGGAGACAGGGGGAACCTACGAGCAGTACTTC. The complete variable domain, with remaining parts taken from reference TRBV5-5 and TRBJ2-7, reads DAGVTQSPTHLIKTRGQQVTLRCSPISGHKSVSWYQQVLGQGPQFIFQYYEKEERGRGNFPDRFSARQFPNYSSELNVNALLLGDSALYLCASSLETGGTYEQYFGPGTRLTVT.